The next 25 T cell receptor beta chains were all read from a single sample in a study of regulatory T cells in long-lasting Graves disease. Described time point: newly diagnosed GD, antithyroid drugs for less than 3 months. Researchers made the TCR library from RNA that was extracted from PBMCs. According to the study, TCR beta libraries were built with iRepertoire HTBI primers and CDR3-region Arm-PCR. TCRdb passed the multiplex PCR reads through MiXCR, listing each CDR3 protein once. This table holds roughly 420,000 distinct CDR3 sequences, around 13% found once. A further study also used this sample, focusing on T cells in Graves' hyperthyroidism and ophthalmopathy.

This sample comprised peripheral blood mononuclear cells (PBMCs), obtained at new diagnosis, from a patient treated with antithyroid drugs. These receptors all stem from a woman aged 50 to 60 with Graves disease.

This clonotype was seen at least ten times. The CDR3 DNA reads as TGTGCCAGCGCGGTCTACAATGAGCAGTTCTTC. It specifies CASAVYNEQFF. The V call is TRBV2, the J call TRBJ2-1; no firm D call. Germline V gives CDR1 SNHLY, CDR2 FYNNEI. This CDR3 spans 11 amino acids. V was shortened by 8 bases and J by 3 bases, with 5 bases between the two germline ends.

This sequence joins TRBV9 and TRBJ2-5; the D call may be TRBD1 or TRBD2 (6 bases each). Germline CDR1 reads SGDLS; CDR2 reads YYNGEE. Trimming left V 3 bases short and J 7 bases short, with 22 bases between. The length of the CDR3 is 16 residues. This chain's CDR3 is CASSDPPGVEGGTQYF. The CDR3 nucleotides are TGTGCCAGCAGCGACCCTCCTGGGGTTGAGGGGGGGACCCAGTACTTC. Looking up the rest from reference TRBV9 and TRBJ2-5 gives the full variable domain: DSGVTQTPKHLITATGQRVTLRCSPRSGDLSVYWYQQSLDQGLQFLIQYYNGEERAKGNILERFSAQQFPDLHSELNLSSLELGDSALYFCASSDPPGVEGGTQYFGPGTRLLVL.

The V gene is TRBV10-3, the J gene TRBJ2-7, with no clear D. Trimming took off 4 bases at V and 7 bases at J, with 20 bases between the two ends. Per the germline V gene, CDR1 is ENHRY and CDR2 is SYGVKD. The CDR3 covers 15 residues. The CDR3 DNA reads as TGTGCCATCAGTGGCTCGACAAACGTAAGAGGAGAGCAGTACTTC. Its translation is CAISGSTNVRGEQYF.

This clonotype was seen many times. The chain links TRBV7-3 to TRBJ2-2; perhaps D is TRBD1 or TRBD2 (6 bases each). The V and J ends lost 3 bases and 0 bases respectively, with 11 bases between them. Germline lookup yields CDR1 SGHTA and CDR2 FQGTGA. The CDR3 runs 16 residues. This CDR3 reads CASSLLGGANTGELFF. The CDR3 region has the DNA TGTGCCAGCAGCTTGCTCGGGGGCGCGAACACCGGGGAGCTGTTTTTT.

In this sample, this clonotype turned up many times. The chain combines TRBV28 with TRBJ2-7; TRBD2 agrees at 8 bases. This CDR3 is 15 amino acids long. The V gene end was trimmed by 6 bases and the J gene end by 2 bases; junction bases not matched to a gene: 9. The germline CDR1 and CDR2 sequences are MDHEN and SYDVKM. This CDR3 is CASSSISGVPYEQYF. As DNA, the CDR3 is TGTGCCAGCAGCTCCATTAGCGGGGTTCCCTACGAGCAGTACTTC. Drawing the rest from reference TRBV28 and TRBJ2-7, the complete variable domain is DVKVTQSSRYLVKRTGEKVFLECVQDMDHENMFWYRQDPGLGLRLIYFSYDVKMKEKGDIPEGYSVSREKKERFSLILESASTNQTSMYLCASSSISGVPYEQYFGPGTRLTVT.

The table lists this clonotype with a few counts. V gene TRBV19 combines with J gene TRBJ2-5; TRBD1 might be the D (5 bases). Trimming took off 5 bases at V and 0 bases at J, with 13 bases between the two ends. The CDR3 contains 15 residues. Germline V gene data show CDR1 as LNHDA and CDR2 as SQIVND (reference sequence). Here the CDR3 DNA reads TGTGCCAGTAGTGGCAGGGTAGGGGACCAAGAGACCCAGTACTTC. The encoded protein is CASSGRVGDQETQYF.

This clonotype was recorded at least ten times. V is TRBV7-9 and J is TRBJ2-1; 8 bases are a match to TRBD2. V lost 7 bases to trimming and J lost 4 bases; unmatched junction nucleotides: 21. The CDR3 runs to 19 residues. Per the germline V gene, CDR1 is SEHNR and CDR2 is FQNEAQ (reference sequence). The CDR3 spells CASTSSALSGRYFYNEQFF. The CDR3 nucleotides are TGTGCCAGCACCTCCTCGGCCCTAAGCGGGAGATACTTTTACAATGAGCAGTTCTTC.

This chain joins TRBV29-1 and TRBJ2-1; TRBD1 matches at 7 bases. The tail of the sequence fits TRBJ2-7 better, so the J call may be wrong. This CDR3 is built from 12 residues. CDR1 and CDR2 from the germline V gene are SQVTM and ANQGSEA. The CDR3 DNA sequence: TGCAGCGACTCGGGACAGACCAATGAGCAGTACTTC. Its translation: CSDSGQTNEQYF.

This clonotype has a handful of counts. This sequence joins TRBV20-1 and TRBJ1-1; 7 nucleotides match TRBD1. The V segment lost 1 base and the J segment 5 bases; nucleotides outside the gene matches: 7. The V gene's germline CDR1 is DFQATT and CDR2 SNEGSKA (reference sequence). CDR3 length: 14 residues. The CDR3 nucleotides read TGCAGTGCTAGAGTTAGGGGGCGGGATACTGAAGCTTTCTTT. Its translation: CSARVRGRDTEAFF.

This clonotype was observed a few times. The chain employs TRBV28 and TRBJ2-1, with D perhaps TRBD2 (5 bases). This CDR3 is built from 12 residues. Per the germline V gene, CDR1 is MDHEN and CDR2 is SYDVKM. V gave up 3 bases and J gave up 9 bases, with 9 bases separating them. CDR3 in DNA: TGTGCCAGCAGTTTGGGCGGGCCTGAGCAGTTCTTC. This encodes CASSLGGPEQFF.

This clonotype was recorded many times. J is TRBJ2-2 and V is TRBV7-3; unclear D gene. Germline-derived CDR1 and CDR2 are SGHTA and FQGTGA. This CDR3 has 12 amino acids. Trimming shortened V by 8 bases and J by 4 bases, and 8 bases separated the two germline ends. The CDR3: CASSRATGELFF. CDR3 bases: TGTGCCAGCTCTAGGGCCACCGGGGAGCTGTTTTTT.

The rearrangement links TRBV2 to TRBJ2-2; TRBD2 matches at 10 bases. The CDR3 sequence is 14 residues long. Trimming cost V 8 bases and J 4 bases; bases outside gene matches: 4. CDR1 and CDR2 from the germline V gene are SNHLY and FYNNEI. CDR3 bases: TGTGCCAGCGCTAGCGGGAGCAGCACCGGGGAGCTGTTTTTT. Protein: CASASGSSTGELFF.

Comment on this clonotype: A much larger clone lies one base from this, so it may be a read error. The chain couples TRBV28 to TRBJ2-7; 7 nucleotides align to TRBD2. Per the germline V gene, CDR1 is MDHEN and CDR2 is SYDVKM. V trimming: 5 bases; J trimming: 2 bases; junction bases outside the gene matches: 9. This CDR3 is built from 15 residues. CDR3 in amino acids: CASSATSWSPYEQYF. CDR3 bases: TGTGCCAGCAGTGCGACTAGCTGGAGCCCCTACGAGCAGTACTTC.

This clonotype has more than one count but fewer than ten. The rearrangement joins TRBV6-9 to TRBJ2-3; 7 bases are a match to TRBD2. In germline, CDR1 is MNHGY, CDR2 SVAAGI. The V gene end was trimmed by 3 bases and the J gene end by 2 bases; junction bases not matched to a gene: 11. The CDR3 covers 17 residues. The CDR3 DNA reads TGTGCCAGCAGTTACTCCATGGAAGCGGGGCTCACAGATACGCAGTATTTT. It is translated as CASSYSMEAGLTDTQYF.

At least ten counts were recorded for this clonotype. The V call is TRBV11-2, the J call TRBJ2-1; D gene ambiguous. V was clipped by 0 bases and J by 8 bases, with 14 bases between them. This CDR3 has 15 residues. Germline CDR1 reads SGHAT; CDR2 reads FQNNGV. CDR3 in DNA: TGTGCCAGCAGCTTAGAGGGAATTAGGACCGATGAGCAGTTCTTC. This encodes CASSLEGIRTDEQFF.

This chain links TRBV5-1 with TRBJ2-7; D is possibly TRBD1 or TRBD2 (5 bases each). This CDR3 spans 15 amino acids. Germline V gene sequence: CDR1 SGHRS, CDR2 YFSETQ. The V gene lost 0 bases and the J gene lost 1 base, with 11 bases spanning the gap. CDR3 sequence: CASSLGRELSYEQYF. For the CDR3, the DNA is TGCGCCAGCAGCTTGGGCAGGGAGCTGTCCTACGAGCAGTACTTC.

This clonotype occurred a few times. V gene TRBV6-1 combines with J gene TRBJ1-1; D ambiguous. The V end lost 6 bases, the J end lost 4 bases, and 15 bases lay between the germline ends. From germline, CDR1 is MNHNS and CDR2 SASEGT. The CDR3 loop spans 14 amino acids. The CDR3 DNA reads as TGTGCCAGCAGCCGGCGAGGCGGGCCCACTGAAGCTTTCTTT. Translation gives CASSRRGGPTEAFF.

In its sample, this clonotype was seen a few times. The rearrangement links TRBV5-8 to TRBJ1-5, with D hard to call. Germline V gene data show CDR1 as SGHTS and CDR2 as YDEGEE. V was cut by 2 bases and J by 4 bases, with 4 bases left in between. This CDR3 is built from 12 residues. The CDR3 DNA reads TGTGCCAGCAGCTTTAAGAATCAGCCCCAGCATTTT. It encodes CASSFKNQPQHF.

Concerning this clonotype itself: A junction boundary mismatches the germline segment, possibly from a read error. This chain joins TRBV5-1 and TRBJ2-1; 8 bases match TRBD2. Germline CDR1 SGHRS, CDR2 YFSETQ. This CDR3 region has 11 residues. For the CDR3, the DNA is TGCGCCAGCAGCCGGGGACTAGAACGGATCTTC. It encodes CASSRGLERIF.

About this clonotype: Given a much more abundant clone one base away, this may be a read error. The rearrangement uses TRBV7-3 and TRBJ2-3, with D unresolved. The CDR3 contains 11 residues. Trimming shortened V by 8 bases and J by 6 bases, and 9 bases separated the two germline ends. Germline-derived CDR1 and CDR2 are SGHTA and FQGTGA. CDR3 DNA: TGTGCCAGCGAATTCGGGGATACGCAGTATTTT. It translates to CASEFGDTQYF. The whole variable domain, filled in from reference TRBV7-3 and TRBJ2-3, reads GAGVSQTPSNKVTEKGKYVELRCDPISGHTALYWYRQSLGQGPEFLIYFQGTGAADDSGLPNDRFFAVRPEGSVSTLKIQRTERGDSAVYLCASEFGDTQYFGPGTRLTVL.

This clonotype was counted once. CDR3 amino acids: CASSGRLGSNQPQHF. The CDR3 coding sequence is TGTGCCAGCAGTGGTCGGTTGGGGAGCAATCAGCCCCAGCATTTT. V gene TRBV6-1 combines with J gene TRBJ1-5; D unclear. The CDR3 has 15 residues. CDR1 is MNHNS and CDR2 is SASEGT in the germline V gene. V lost 4 bases and J lost 1, with 11 bases in between.

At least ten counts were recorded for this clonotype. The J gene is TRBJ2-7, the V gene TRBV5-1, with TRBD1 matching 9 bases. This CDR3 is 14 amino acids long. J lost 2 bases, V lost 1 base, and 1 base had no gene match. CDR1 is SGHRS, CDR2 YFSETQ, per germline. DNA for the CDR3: TGCGCCAGCAGCTTGACAGGGGGCCCCTACGAGCAGTACTTC. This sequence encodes CASSLTGGPYEQYF.

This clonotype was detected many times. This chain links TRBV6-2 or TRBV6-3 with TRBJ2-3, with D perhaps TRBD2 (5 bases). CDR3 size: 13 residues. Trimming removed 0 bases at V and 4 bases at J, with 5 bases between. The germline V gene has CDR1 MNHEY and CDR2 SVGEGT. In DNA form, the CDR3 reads TGTGCCAGCAGTTACTCGCGGGCAGATACGCAGTATTTT. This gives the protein CASSYSRADTQYF.

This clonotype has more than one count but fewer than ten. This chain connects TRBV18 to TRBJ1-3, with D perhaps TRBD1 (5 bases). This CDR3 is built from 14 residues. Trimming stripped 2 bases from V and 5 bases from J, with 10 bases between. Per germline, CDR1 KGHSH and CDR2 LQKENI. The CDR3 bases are TGTGCCAGCTCACCAGGGGACGGCAGAAACACCATATATTTT. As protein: CASSPGDGRNTIYF.

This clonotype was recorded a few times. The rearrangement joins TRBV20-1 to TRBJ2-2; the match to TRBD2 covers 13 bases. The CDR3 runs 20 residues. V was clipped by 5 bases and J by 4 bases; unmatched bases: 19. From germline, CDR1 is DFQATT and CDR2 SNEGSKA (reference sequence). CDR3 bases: TGCAGTGCTCCGAAGACCCGACTAGCGGGAGGCACCATGAGCACCGGGGAGCTGTTTTTT. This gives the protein CSAPKTRLAGGTMSTGELFF.